This TCR beta chain was obtained from a study of T cell responses to AZD1222 COVID-19 vaccine. General study points: Samples come after the peak T cell response, not at day 14. Spike-specific TCR breadth rose after two AZD1222 doses, and depth rose as well. Distributed over spike, vaccine-associated CD4 TCRs predominated at 160-218 and 743-854.

Concerning this clone itself: Its antigen is as yet unknown.

The J segment lost 8 bases and the V segment lost 3 bases, leaving 7 bases of the junction unmatched. This CDR3 region has 13 residues. The germline gives CDR1 DFQATT, CDR2 SNEGSKA (reference sequence). Only in-frame clones appear in the TCRdb table, and some are missing; sequencing was by immunoSEQ multiplex PCR. The sample yields 200,000 to 300,000 clones, approximately 93% seen once. V usage is TRBV20-1 and J usage is TRBJ1-1; 9 bases align to TRBD1. The sample consisted of peripheral blood, taken on day 0 of AZD1222 vaccination. The TCR was taken from an adult in good health. DNA for the CDR3: TGCAGTGCTAGTAGGGACAGGGTCGGCGAAGCTTTCTTT. Translation gives CSASRDRVGEAFF.